This T cell receptor beta chain was profiled in a study of T cells in Graves' hyperthyroidism and ophthalmopathy. Study-level background: Peripheral blood was secured at the point of initial diagnosis, before any treatment.

This clonotype was detected many times. What it binds is not known. The CDR3 regions of TCR beta were amplified from RNA transcripts. The study used the HTBI primer set for a first-round RT-PCR of the TCR CDR3. In TCRdb, the multiplex PCR reads were re-called with MiXCR into one record per CDR3 protein. The sample has some 510,000 distinct CDR3 sequences, less than 25% seen once. Germline loops: CDR1 LNHDA, CDR2 SQIVND (reference sequence). The CDR3 extends over 18 amino acids. Trimming at V came to 5 bases and at J to 0 bases, leaving 8 bases not matched to a gene. Study findings and constraints: Expanded thyroid clonotypes (above 0.001) were mostly also found in blood. Researchers report that a 13 V-J model separated ophthalmopathy from stable hyperthyroidism.

Newly diagnosed hyperthyroidism, duration under 2 months, in patients aged 18 to 65. Sequencing input: blood. This TCR came from a young man with Graves' hyperthyroidism. The genes are TRBV19 and TRBJ2-2, with TRBD2 matching over 11 bases. CDR3 sequence (DNA): TGTGCCAGTAGTTTATCCGGGACTAGCGGTGCGAACACCGGGGAGCTGTTTTTT. Residues: CASSLSGTSGANTGELFF. The full variable domain, its missing parts supplied by reference TRBV19 and TRBJ2-2, is DGGITQSPKYLFRKEGQNVTLSCEQNLNHDAMYWYRQDPGQGLRLIYYSQIVNDFQKGDIAEGYSVSREKKESFPLTVTSAQKNPTAFYLCASSLSGTSGANTGELFFGEGSRLTVL.